Given below is one TCR beta chain in context. This specimen belongs to a study of blood T cell repertoires in COVID-19. Study information: The analysed material was cDNA or gDNA that came from T cells, B-cell-depleted T cells, or PBMCs.

CDR3 length: 18 amino acids. With 0 bases clipped from V and 4 bases from J, the junction kept 11 bases outside the gene matches. In germline, CDR1 is SGDLS, CDR2 YYNGEE. Here immunoSEQ multiplex PCR was the method, and the copy in TCRdb shows in-frame clones only, minus some. The sample includes about 340,000 clones, 80% to 95% of them seen just once. The gene calls are TRBV9 and TRBJ2-3, with 10 bases matching TRBD1. The sample comprised PBMCs or T cells enriched from blood (not recorded which). The clonotype comes from a woman younger than 45 who had recovered from COVID-19. The CDR3 DNA is TGTGCCAGCAGCGTAGCCCAAAGTCCGGGACAGGGGCCAGATACGCAGTATTTT. Translated: CASSVAQSPGQGPDTQYF. Full variable domain (remainder filled in from reference TRBV9 and TRBJ2-3): DSGVTQTPKHLITATGQRVTLRCSPRSGDLSVYWYQQSLDQGLQFLIQYYNGEERAKGNILERFSAQQFPDLHSELNLSSLELGDSALYFCASSVAQSPGQGPDTQYFGPGTRLTVL.